A selection of T cell receptor beta chains follows, all from one sample in a study of neurological immune-mediated disorders. TCRdb re-analysed the 5' RACE reads in MiXCR, keeping a single row per CDR3 protein. The repertoire holds approximately 85,000 distinct CDR3 sequences, with 4.3% as singletons. Sequenced: PBMCs. These receptors all come from a woman aged 55-69 years with multiple sclerosis. Each CDR3 is given with its conserved first and last residue. The D gene is left open where the match is weak. Size is stated as once, few, many, or a class for an expanded clone.

clone_size j_call v_call d_call cdr3_nt cdr3_aa
many TRBJ1-5 TRBV5-1 NA TGCGCCAGCAGGTATCCAAACAGGTTCTCGGATCAGCCCCAGCATTTT CASRYPNRFSDQPQHF
many TRBJ1-1 TRBV13 TRBD1 TGTGCCAGCAGCCCGACAGGGGAAGGAGACACTGAAGCTTTCTTT CASSPTGEGDTEAFF
many TRBJ1-1 TRBV6-5 NA TGTGCCAGCAGTGCCACAGGGTTGATGAACACTGAAGCTTTCTTT CASSATGLMNTEAFF
many TRBJ2-5 TRBV20-1 NA TGCAGTGCTAGAGATTTCAGTGGTGCCCACCAAGAGACCCAGTACTTC CSARDFSGAHQETQYF
many TRBJ2-3 TRBV5-1 TRBD2 TGCGCCAGCAGCTTGTTTGCGGGGGGTGCTCTGGATACGCAGTATTTT CASSLFAGGALDTQYF
many TRBJ1-1 TRBV7-6 NA TGTGCCAGCAGCTTAGTACAGGGTAGGATGAACACTGAAGCTTTCTTT CASSLVQGRMNTEAFF
many TRBJ2-2 TRBV18 TRBD1 TGTGCCAGCTCACCGGACAGGAAAAACACCGGGGAGCTGTTTTTT CASSPDRKNTGELFF
many TRBJ1-2 TRBV7-6 NA TGTGCCAGCAGCTCCGACAGGCTCTATGGCTACACCTTC CASSSDRLYGYTF
many TRBJ1-1 TRBV5-1 NA TGCGCCAGCAGGGGCAGCACCATGAACACTGAAGCTTTCTTT CASRGSTMNTEAFF
many TRBJ1-1 TRBV29-1 TRBD1 TGCAGCGTTGCGACAGGGGCAAGGAACACTGAAGCTTTCTTT CSVATGARNTEAFF
many TRBJ1-2 TRBV5-6 TRBD1 TGTGCCAGCAGCCGGAACAGACAGGGATGGACCCCGAATAACTATGGCTACACCTTC CASSRNRQGWTPNNYGYTF
many TRBJ1-1 TRBV29-1 NA TGCAGCGTTGCTGAGACAACGAACACTGAAGCTTTCTTT CSVAETTNTEAFF
many TRBJ1-5 TRBV29-1 TRBD1 TGCAGCGAGGGACAGTCAAGTCAGCCCCAGCATTTT CSEGQSSQPQHF
many TRBJ1-1 TRBV30 NA TGTGCCTGGAGTGTACAAGCGAACACTGAAGCTTTCTTT CAWSVQANTEAFF